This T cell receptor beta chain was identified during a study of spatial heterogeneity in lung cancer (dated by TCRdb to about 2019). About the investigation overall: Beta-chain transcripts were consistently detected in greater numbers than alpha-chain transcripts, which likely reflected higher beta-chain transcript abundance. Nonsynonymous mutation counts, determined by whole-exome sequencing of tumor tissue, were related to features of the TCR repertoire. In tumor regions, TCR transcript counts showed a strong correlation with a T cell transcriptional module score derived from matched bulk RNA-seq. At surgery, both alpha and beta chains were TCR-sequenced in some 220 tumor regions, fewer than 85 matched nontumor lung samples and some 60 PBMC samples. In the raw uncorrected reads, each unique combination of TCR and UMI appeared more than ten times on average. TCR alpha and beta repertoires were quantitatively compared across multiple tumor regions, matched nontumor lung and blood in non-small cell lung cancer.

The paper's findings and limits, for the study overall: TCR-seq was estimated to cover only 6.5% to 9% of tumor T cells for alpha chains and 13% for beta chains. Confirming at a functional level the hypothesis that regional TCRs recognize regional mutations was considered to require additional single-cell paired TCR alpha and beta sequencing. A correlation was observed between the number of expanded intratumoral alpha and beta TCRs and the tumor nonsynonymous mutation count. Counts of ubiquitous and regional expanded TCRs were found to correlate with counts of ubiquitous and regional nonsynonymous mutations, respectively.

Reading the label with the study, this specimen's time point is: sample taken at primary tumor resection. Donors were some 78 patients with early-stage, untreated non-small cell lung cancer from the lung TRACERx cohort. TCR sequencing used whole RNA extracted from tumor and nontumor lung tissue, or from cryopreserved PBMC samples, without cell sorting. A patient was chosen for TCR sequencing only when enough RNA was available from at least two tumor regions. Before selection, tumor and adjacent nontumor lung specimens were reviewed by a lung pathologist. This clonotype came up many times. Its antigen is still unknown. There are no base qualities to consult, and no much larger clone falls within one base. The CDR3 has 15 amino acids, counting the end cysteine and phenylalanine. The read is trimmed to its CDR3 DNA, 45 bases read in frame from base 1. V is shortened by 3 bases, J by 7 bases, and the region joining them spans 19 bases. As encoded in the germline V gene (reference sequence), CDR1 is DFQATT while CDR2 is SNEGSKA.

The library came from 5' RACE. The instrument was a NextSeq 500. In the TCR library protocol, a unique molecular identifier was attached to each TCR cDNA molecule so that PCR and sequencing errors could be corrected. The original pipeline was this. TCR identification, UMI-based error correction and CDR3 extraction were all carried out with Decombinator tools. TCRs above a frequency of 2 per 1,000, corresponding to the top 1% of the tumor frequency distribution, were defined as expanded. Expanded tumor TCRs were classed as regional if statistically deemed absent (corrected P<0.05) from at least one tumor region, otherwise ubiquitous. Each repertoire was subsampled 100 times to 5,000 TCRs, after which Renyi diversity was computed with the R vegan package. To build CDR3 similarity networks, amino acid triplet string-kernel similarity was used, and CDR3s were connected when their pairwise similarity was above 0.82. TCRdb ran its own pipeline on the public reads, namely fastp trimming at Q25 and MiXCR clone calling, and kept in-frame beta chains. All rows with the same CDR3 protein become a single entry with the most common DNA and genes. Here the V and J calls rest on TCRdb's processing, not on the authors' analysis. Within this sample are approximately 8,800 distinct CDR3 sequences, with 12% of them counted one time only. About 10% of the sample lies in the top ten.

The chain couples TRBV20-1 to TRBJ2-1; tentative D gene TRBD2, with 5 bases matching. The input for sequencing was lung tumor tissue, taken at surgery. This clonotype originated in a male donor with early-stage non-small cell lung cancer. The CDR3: CSASLRPSPGNEQFF. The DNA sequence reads TGCAGTGCTAGTCTAAGACCATCCCCGGGGAATGAGCAGTTCTTC.